This is a list of T cell receptor beta chains from one sample in a study of cytomegalovirus exposure and HLA in healthy donors. Profiling relied on immunoSEQ multiplex PCR, and the TCRdb table lists in-frame clones only, not all of them. The sample holds approximately 190,000 clones, around 73% seen once. Sequences were obtained from PBMCs. Receptors originate from a woman aged 25-40 years in good health and CMV-seropositive. The CDR3 runs from the conserved cysteine through the conserved F or W. Fields, in order: J gene, V gene, D gene, clone size, CDR3 protein, CDR3 DNA. D genes are given only for firm matches. Clone size appears in some rows only: once, few, many, or a class for an expanded clone.

j_call: TRBJ2-4; v_call: TRBV10-3; d_call: -; clone_size: -; cdr3_aa: CAISESGVVNIQYF; cdr3_nt: TGTGCCATCAGTGAGTCAGGGGTAGTGAACATTCAGTACTTC
j_call: TRBJ2-7; v_call: TRBV28; d_call: -; clone_size: -; cdr3_aa: CASEGVRYEQYF; cdr3_nt: TGTGCCTCTGAGGGGGTCCGCTACGAGCAGTACTTC
j_call: TRBJ1-5; v_call: TRBV28; d_call: -; clone_size: -; cdr3_aa: CASSDGQLYSNQPQHF; cdr3_nt: TGTGCCAGCAGTGACGGACAGCTATATAGCAATCAGCCCCAGCATTTT
j_call: TRBJ2-1; v_call: TRBV9; d_call: TRBD2; clone_size: -; cdr3_aa: CASSTLSGRTANEQFF; cdr3_nt: TGTGCCAGCAGCACCCTCAGCGGGAGGACGGCCAATGAGCAGTTCTTC
j_call: TRBJ1-4; v_call: TRBV6-6; d_call: TRBD1; clone_size: -; cdr3_aa: CASSYSTGGGEKLFF; cdr3_nt: TGTGCCAGCAGTTACTCGACAGGGGGGGGTGAAAAACTGTTTTTT
j_call: TRBJ2-7; v_call: TRBV4-2; d_call: TRBD1; clone_size: -; cdr3_aa: CASSPPGTGKTYEQYF; cdr3_nt: TGTGCCAGCAGTCCGCCCGGGACAGGGAAGACCTACGAGCAGTACTTC
j_call: TRBJ2-5; v_call: TRBV7-8; d_call: TRBD2; clone_size: -; cdr3_aa: CASSSGGGQGGETQYF; cdr3_nt: TGTGCCAGCAGCTCAGGCGGGGGGCAGGGTGGGGAGACCCAGTACTTC
j_call: TRBJ2-5; v_call: TRBV6-1; d_call: -; clone_size: few; cdr3_aa: CASSLDSPGVTQYF; cdr3_nt: TGTGCCAGCAGTTTAGATTCCCCCGGAGTGACCCAGTACTTC
j_call: TRBJ1-5; v_call: TRBV28; d_call: TRBD1; clone_size: -; cdr3_aa: CASGQGAVQPQHF; cdr3_nt: TGTGCCAGTGGACAGGGGGCGGTTCAGCCCCAGCATTTT
j_call: TRBJ1-2; v_call: TRBV6-1; d_call: -; clone_size: -; cdr3_aa: CASTERGPYGYTF; cdr3_nt: TGTGCCAGCACCGAACGAGGCCCTTATGGCTACACCTTC
j_call: TRBJ1-1; v_call: TRBV29-1; d_call: -; clone_size: once; cdr3_aa: CSVVSTEAFF; cdr3_nt: TGCAGCGTTGTGAGCACTGAAGCTTTCTTT
j_call: TRBJ2-2; v_call: TRBV4-1; d_call: TRBD2; clone_size: -; cdr3_aa: CATSGTNGELFF; cdr3_nt: TGCGCCACATCAGGGACTAATGGGGAGCTGTTTTTT
j_call: TRBJ1-5; v_call: TRBV6-1; d_call: -; clone_size: -; cdr3_aa: CASSDAGGDFSNQPQHF; cdr3_nt: TGTGCCAGCAGTGACGCGGGAGGGGATTTTTCCAATCAGCCCCAGCATTTT
j_call: TRBJ1-1; v_call: TRBV30; d_call: TRBD1; clone_size: -; cdr3_aa: CAWRRDREAFF; cdr3_nt: TGTGCCTGGAGGCGGGACAGAGAAGCTTTCTTT
j_call: TRBJ1-2; v_call: TRBV7-2; d_call: -; clone_size: once; cdr3_aa: CASSLSNGYGYTF; cdr3_nt: TGTGCCAGCAGCTTATCGAACGGGTATGGCTACACCTTC
j_call: TRBJ1-1; v_call: TRBV7-2; d_call: TRBD1; clone_size: -; cdr3_aa: CASSPGQGRTEAFF; cdr3_nt: TGTGCCAGCAGCCCGGGACAGGGGAGGACTGAAGCTTTCTTT
j_call: TRBJ1-1; v_call: TRBV28; d_call: TRBD1; clone_size: -; cdr3_aa: CASRITFGTGRSGDTEAFF; cdr3_nt: TGTGCCAGCAGGATTACATTCGGGACAGGGAGGTCAGGGGACACTGAAGCTTTCTTT
j_call: TRBJ1-4; v_call: TRBV25-1; d_call: -; clone_size: few; cdr3_aa: CASSEPNEKLFF; cdr3_nt: TGTGCCAGCAGTGAACCAAATGAAAAACTGTTTTTT
j_call: TRBJ1-1; v_call: TRBV7-9; d_call: -; clone_size: -; cdr3_aa: CASSLGGGTEAFF; cdr3_nt: TGTGCCAGCAGCTTAGGTGGAGGAACTGAAGCTTTCTTT
j_call: TRBJ2-3; v_call: TRBV2; d_call: TRBD1; clone_size: -; cdr3_aa: CASSRRTGTDTQYF; cdr3_nt: TGTGCCAGCAGTCGAAGGACAGGGACAGATACGCAGTATTTT
j_call: TRBJ2-1; v_call: TRBV4-1; d_call: -; clone_size: many; cdr3_aa: CASSQFEKREQFF; cdr3_nt: TGCGCCAGCAGCCAATTCGAAAAGCGTGAGCAGTTCTTC
j_call: TRBJ2-7; v_call: TRBV7-2; d_call: TRBD2; clone_size: -; cdr3_aa: CASSLTSGRDEQYF; cdr3_nt: TGTGCCAGCAGCCTGACTAGCGGGAGGGACGAGCAGTACTTC
j_call: TRBJ1-6; v_call: TRBV9; d_call: -; clone_size: -; cdr3_aa: CASSANGAGGSPLHF; cdr3_nt: TGTGCCAGCAGCGCCAACGGGGCCGGGGGTTCACCCCTCCACTTT
j_call: TRBJ1-2; v_call: TRBV6-5; d_call: -; clone_size: -; cdr3_aa: CATGGHRGPGYTF; cdr3_nt: TGTGCCACCGGGGGGCATCGGGGGCCGGGCTACACCTTC
j_call: TRBJ2-1; v_call: TRBV2; d_call: TRBD2; clone_size: -; cdr3_aa: CASSPGTSGNHEQFF; cdr3_nt: TGTGCCAGCAGTCCCGGGACTAGCGGGAACCATGAGCAGTTCTTC